These T cell receptor beta chains were read from a single sample in a study of blood T cell repertoires in COVID-19. Only in-frame clones appear in the TCRdb table, and some are missing; sequencing was by immunoSEQ multiplex PCR. The sample includes under 200,000 clones, around 74% seen only once; the top ten take under 3.5%. The sample comprised peripheral blood. The source of these receptors is a woman of 80 years or more with acute or convalescent COVID-19. Both conserved end residues are part of each CDR3. Each record gives: clone size, D gene, J gene, V gene, CDR3 DNA, CDR3 protein. D genes are given only for firm matches. Clone size is shown for a subset of rows, as once, few, many or a class of expanded clone.

>-|-|TRBJ2-4|TRBV18
TGTGCCAGCTCACCTAGCGGAGGGTTGTGGGACATTCAGTACTTC
CASSPSGGLWDIQYF
>-|-|TRBJ2-5|TRBV10-3
TGTGCCACCGACGGAAGTGGGGAGAATCAAGAGACCCAGTACTTC
CATDGSGENQETQYF
>many|TRBD1|TRBJ1-3|TRBV28
TGTGCCAGCAGTTTGGGACAGGGAAACACCATATATTTT
CASSLGQGNTIYF
>few|-|TRBJ2-1|TRBV5-4
TGTGCCAGCAGCTTTATGTCCCGGAATGAGCAGTTCTTC
CASSFMSRNEQFF
>-|-|TRBJ2-2|TRBV5-4
TGTGCCGGCCAGTCCTACGGGACGAACACCGGGGAGCTGTTTTTT
CAGQSYGTNTGELFF
>-|-|TRBJ1-1|TRBV6-6
TGTGCCAGCAGTTCTAGGGGTAATGAAGCTTTCTTT
CASSSRGNEAFF
>-|TRBD1|TRBJ2-7|TRBV24-1
TGTGCCACCAGTGATCCGGACAGGGCTTACGAGCAGTACTTC
CATSDPDRAYEQYF
>once|-|TRBJ1-2|TRBV4-3
TGCGCCAGCAGCCAAGGTCTAGGGGTTCTGGGTGGCTACACCTTC
CASSQGLGVLGGYTF
>-|-|TRBJ2-7|TRBV6-5
TGTGCCAGCAGTTACTCAGGTAGCCCGGGACTCGAGCAGTACTTC
CASSYSGSPGLEQYF
>-|TRBD2|TRBJ2-1|TRBV2
TGTGCCAGCAGTGAGGGTGCGAGCGGGACTTCAAGGGAGCAGTTCTTC
CASSEGASGTSREQFF
>-|TRBD1|TRBJ2-4|TRBV19
TGTGCCAGTAGCCCCGGGACAGGGGGCAACATTCAGTACTTC
CASSPGTGGNIQYF
>-|-|TRBJ2-1|TRBV5-5
TGTGCCAGCAGCCCTACAGAGCCCAAGCAGTTCTTC
CASSPTEPKQFF
>once|TRBD1|TRBJ1-2|TRBV5-1
TGCGCCAGCAGCGACCCAGGGGGCGCCATCTATGGCTACACCTTC
CASSDPGGAIYGYTF
>-|-|TRBJ1-1|TRBV5-1
TGCGCCAGCAGCTTGATAGTCGGCACTGAAGCTTTCTTT
CASSLIVGTEAFF
>-|TRBD1|TRBJ2-6|TRBV2
TGTGCCAGCACCAGACAGGGGGCTGGGGCCAACGTCCTGACTTTC
CASTRQGAGANVLTF
>-|TRBD2|TRBJ2-4|TRBV3-1/TRBV3-2
TGTGCCAGCAGCCACGGACTAGCGGGAAGGAACATTCAGTACTTC
CASSHGLAGRNIQYF
>-|-|TRBJ2-7|TRBV28
TGTGCCAGCAGTTCTCAGCGTACCTACGAGCAGTACTTC
CASSSQRTYEQYF
>-|TRBD1|TRBJ2-7|TRBV3-1/TRBV3-2
TGTGCCAGCAGCCAAGGGACAGGTACCACGTCTTACGAGCAGTACTTC
CASSQGTGTTSYEQYF
>-|-|TRBJ2-7|TRBV10-3
TGTGCCATCACCCCCGGGTTCAGCTCCTACGAGCAGTACTTC
CAITPGFSSYEQYF
>few|TRBD2|TRBJ2-5|TRBV2
TGTGCCAGCAGTGTTCGGCTAGCGGAAGAGACCCAGTACTTC
CASSVRLAEETQYF
>-|TRBD2|TRBJ2-7|TRBV13
TGTGCCAGCAGCTTAGCGCCCCTAGCGGGTGTTCGCCTTCAGCAGTACTTC
CASSLAPLAGVRLQQYF
>few|-|TRBJ2-3|TRBV28
TGTGCCAGCACTCTCCAGGGGATGGGTAGTAATACGCAGTATTTT
CASTLQGMGSNTQYF
>once|TRBD1|TRBJ2-2|TRBV10-1
TGCGCCAGCAGCCCCCTGGGACAGGGTCCCGCCGGGGAGCTGTTTTTT
CASSPLGQGPAGELFF
>-|-|TRBJ1-1|TRBV2
TGTGCCAGCGGACGGGGTCGGGGGGCGACAACTGAAGCTTTCTTT
CASGRGRGATTEAFF
>-|-|TRBJ1-5|TRBV18
TGTGCCAGCTCCGTCTACAGGGCCGATCAGCCCCAGCATTTT
CASSVYRADQPQHF
>-|-|TRBJ2-3|TRBV6-4
TGTGCCAGCAGTGAAAGCGGAGGGGGCACAGATACGCAGTATTTT
CASSESGGGTDTQYF
>-|-|TRBJ2-3|TRBV28
TGTGCCAGCAGTTTGGAGGGCACAGATACGCAGTATTTT
CASSLEGTDTQYF
>few|-|TRBJ1-1|TRBV27
TGTGCCAGCAGTCTTACCCACCCCACTGCGAACACTGAAGCTTTCTTT
CASSLTHPTANTEAFF
>few|-|TRBJ2-7|TRBV3-1/TRBV3-2
TGTGCCAGCAGTCTCGGGACTGCCACCTACGAGCAGTACTTC
CASSLGTATYEQYF
>-|-|TRBJ2-7|TRBV6-5
TGTGCCAGCAGCGCTAACTGGTACGAGCAGTACTTC
CASSANWYEQYF
>-|TRBD1|TRBJ2-5|TRBV7-9
TGTGCCAGCAGCCCAGGGATAGACAGGGGTCGGGAGACCCAGTACTTC
CASSPGIDRGRETQYF